This T cell receptor beta chain was obtained from a study of blood T cell repertoires in COVID-19. The CDR3 consists of 14 residues. The germline V gene has CDR1 MNHEY and CDR2 SVGEGT. V shed 1 base and J 7 bases; nucleotides not matched to a gene: 3. Assay: immunoSEQ multiplex PCR; the TCRdb copy retains only in-frame clones and omits some. The repertoire consists of about 170,000 clones, with roughly 84% occurring once and the leading ten covering about 1.2%. The chain carries TRBV6-2 or TRBV6-3 and TRBJ2-2; 7 positions agree with TRBD1. Sequenced input: peripheral blood. The TCR sequence derives from a man aged 60 to 75 who had recovered from COVID-19. This chain's CDR3 is CASSYLQGIGELFF. DNA for the CDR3: TGTGCCAGCAGTTACTTACAGGGGATCGGGGAGCTGTTTTTT.